This TCR beta chain emerged from a study of neurological immune-mediated disorders. The wider study: Relapsing-remitting disease affected roughly 31, and secondary progressive 3, of roughly 34 multiple sclerosis patients. Broader study findings: Multiple sclerosis patients had less TCR clonal expansion than even healthy controls, unlike HTLV-1-associated myelopathy.

V lost 6 bases, J lost 5 bases, and 13 bases lay in between. This CDR3 spans 12 amino acids. CDR1 is DFQATT and CDR2 is SNEGSKA in the germline V gene (reference sequence). Each TCR transcript was tagged with a 10-nucleotide random UMI during 5'RACE. Each CDR3 protein is one row after TCRdb ran MiXCR on the 5' RACE reads. Found here are 100,000 to 150,000 distinct CDR3 sequences, about 3.4% of them singletons; the top ten hold over 1%. This clonotype showed up many times. What it recognizes is unknown. The TCR originated in a woman in her twenties or thirties with multiple sclerosis. The source material was PBMCs. The V gene is TRBV20-1, the J gene TRBJ2-5, with a possible D match to TRBD2 (5 bases). The CDR3 DNA sequence: TGCAGTGCCCTTCGGTGGGAGGAGACCCAGTACTTC. Its protein product is CSALRWEETQYF.